These 27 T cell receptor beta chains were sequenced from one sample in a study of cytomegalovirus exposure and HLA in healthy donors. It was with 60 Vbeta and 13 Jbeta primers that the PCR ran. Repertoires were generated with immunoSEQ multiplex PCR, while TCRdb's copy carries only in-frame clones and drops some. The table for this sample gives 100,000 to 150,000 clones. Sequenced: PBMCs. The receptors shown here come from a woman aged 40 to 50 in good health and CMV-seropositive.

The chain employs TRBV19 and TRBJ2-7; 7 bases agree with TRBD2. Germline loops: CDR1 LNHDA, CDR2 SQIVND (reference sequence). V lost 5 bases to trimming and J lost 1 base; unmatched junction nucleotides: 5. CDR3 length: 14 residues. In DNA form, the CDR3 reads TGTGCCAGTAGTCCGGGACTATCGTCCTACGAGCAGTACTTC. Translating gives CASSPGLSSYEQYF.

The chain employs TRBV15 and TRBJ1-2, with a tentative D call TRBD1 (5 bases). This CDR3 comprises 14 residues. Trimming shortened V by 0 bases and J by 7 bases, and 12 bases separated the two germline ends. CDR1 and CDR2 from the germline V gene are LNHNV and YYDKDF (reference sequence). The CDR3 coding sequence is TGTGCCACCAGCAGAGACAAGGGGTTAGTTGGCTACACCTTC. Amino acids: CATSRDKGLVGYTF.

This chain joins TRBV6-1 and TRBJ1-2, with D unclear. Germline V gene data show CDR1 as MNHNS and CDR2 as SASEGT. Deletions cut 0 bases from V and 7 bases from J, with 9 bases between. CDR3 length: 13 amino acids. CDR3 nucleotides: TGTGCCAGCAGTGAAGCGCGTAGTTCTGGCTACACCTTC. It is translated as CASSEARSSGYTF.

The chain links TRBV7-2 to TRBJ2-3, with TRBD1 as a possible D gene (5 bases). Trimming shortened V by 1 base and J by 5 bases, and 13 bases separated the two germline ends. The CDR3 totals 15 residues. Germline CDR1 is SGHTA and CDR2 is FQGNSA. The CDR3 sequence: CASSLVGQGVDTQYF. The DNA for the CDR3 is TGTGCCAGCAGCTTAGTGGGTCAAGGGGTAGATACGCAGTATTTT.

This chain joins TRBV15 and TRBJ1-1; TRBD1 agrees at 7 bases. Germline loops: CDR1 LNHNV, CDR2 YYDKDF (reference sequence). V lost 5 bases to trimming and J lost 2 bases; unmatched junction nucleotides: 5. CDR3 size: 14 residues. The CDR3 region is CATSSNRGNTEAFF. The CDR3 DNA follows: TGTGCCACCAGCTCCAACAGGGGTAACACTGAAGCTTTCTTT.

This rearrangement joins TRBV27 to TRBJ2-3; weak D call: TRBD1 (5 bases). This CDR3 has 11 residues. Trimming removed 4 bases from V and 6 bases from J, with 5 bases in between. Germline CDR1 and CDR2: MNHEY and SMNVEV (reference sequence). For the CDR3, the DNA is TGTGCCAGCAGTTCAGGGGATACGCAGTATTTT. Amino acid sequence: CASSSGDTQYF.

The chain has TRBV7-3 and TRBJ2-1; the match to TRBD2 covers 10 bases. Trimming cost V 5 bases and J 1 base; bases outside gene matches: 5. Germline V gives CDR1 SGHTA, CDR2 FQGTGA. The CDR3 length is 16 residues. The CDR3 loop reads CASSRAGGLSYNEQFF. The DNA for the CDR3 is TGTGCCAGCAGCCGAGCGGGAGGGCTTTCCTACAATGAGCAGTTCTTC.

This chain uses TRBV19 with TRBJ2-1; TRBD1 matches at 8 bases. This CDR3 has 14 amino acids. V trimming: 1 base; J trimming: 7 bases; junction bases outside the gene matches: 3. From germline, CDR1 is LNHDA and CDR2 SQIVND (reference sequence). The CDR3: CASSIGQGRNEQFF. The CDR3 region has the DNA TGTGCCAGTAGTATAGGACAGGGGAGAAATGAGCAGTTCTTC.

V usage is TRBV18 and J usage is TRBJ2-5; D unclear. The germline V gene encodes CDR1 KGHSH and CDR2 LQKENI. Trimming left V 3 bases short and J 1 base short, with 6 bases between. The length of the CDR3 is 13 residues. The CDR3 bases are TGTGCCAGCTCACCCTCCCCCCAAGAGACCCAGTACTTC. Translation: CASSPSPQETQYF.

The rearrangement uses TRBV6-1 and TRBJ2-5; TRBD2 agrees at 7 bases. This CDR3 has 15 residues. Germline CDR1 reads MNHNS; CDR2 reads SASEGT. The V segment lost 1 base and the J segment 1 base; nucleotides outside the gene matches: 3. The CDR3 spells CASSEGSGTQETQYF. The CDR3 DNA is TGTGCCAGCAGTGAAGGGAGCGGGACCCAAGAGACCCAGTACTTC.

The chain couples TRBV10-2 to TRBJ2-7; 9 positions agree with TRBD1. CDR3 length: 14 amino acids. Germline values: CDR1 WSHSY, CDR2 SAAADI. The J segment lost 2 bases and the V segment lost 4 bases, leaving 3 bases of the junction unmatched. Here the CDR3 reads CASSGWTGAYEQYF. CDR3 nucleotides: TGCGCCAGCAGTGGGTGGACAGGGGCCTACGAGCAGTACTTC.

V usage is TRBV7-8 and J usage is TRBJ2-5; perhaps TRBD2 as D (7 bases). Trimming left V 7 bases short and J 5 bases short, with 17 bases between. This CDR3 spans 14 amino acids. Germline CDR1 is SGHVS and CDR2 is FQNEAQ. The CDR3 DNA reads TGTGCCAGCAACGAGAGGGGGAGGGGGGAGACCCAGTACTTC. Translating it yields CASNERGRGETQYF.

The V and J genes are TRBV6-1 and TRBJ2-1, with 7 bases fitting TRBD2. Trimming at V came to 7 bases and at J to 6 bases, leaving 9 bases not matched to a gene. The CDR3 contains 14 residues. CDR1 and CDR2 (germline): MNHNS, SASEGT. Written as DNA, the CDR3 is TGTGCCAGCAATAGAGCGGGATTAGCCAATGAGCAGTTCTTC. Its translation is CASNRAGLANEQFF.

V is TRBV5-1 and J is TRBJ2-5; D uncertain. The CDR3 length is 13 residues. Germline-derived CDR1 and CDR2 are SGHRS and YFSETQ. The V end was cut by 1 base, the J end by 2 bases, with 6 bases between. The CDR3 nucleotides are TGCGCCAGCAGCTTGTGGAGTCAAGAGACCCAGTACTTC. As protein: CASSLWSQETQYF.

As for this clone: Other DNA sequences in the same sample also yield this CDR3. V usage is TRBV7-2 and J usage is TRBJ1-1; D possibly corresponds to TRBD1 (6 bases). V gave up 0 bases and J gave up 1 base, with 6 bases separating them. The germline gives CDR1 SGHTA, CDR2 FQGNSA. This CDR3 comprises 14 residues. The CDR3 DNA follows: TGTGCCAGCAGCTTAGCAGGGGGGAACACTGAAGCTTTCTTT. Translation gives CASSLAGGNTEAFF.

The chain links TRBV18 to TRBJ2-1; D is perhaps TRBD2 (6 bases). The V and J ends lost 2 bases and 0 bases respectively, with 11 bases between them. The CDR3 covers 16 residues. The germline gives CDR1 KGHSH, CDR2 LQKENI. As DNA, the CDR3 is TGTGCCAGCTCACCAGCTAGCGCCAGCTCCTACAATGAGCAGTTCTTC. Translating gives CASSPASASSYNEQFF.

CDR3 DNA sequence: TGTGCCAGCAGCCGCAGGGGGCGTCTTGATGGCTACACCTTC. Its translation: CASSRRGRLDGYTF. This chain joins TRBV5-6 and TRBJ1-2; 8 nucleotides align to TRBD1. The CDR3 is made up of 14 amino acids. V gave up 4 bases and J gave up 6 bases; unmatched junction bases: 8. In germline, CDR1 is SGHDT, CDR2 YYEEEE.

J is TRBJ2-4 and V is TRBV25-1, with D possibly being TRBD1 (6 bases). Deletions cut 6 bases from V and 9 bases from J, with 24 bases between. This CDR3 has 16 amino acids. Germline lookup yields CDR1 MGHDK and CDR2 SYGVNS. The CDR3 protein is CASSPLRGQGQGIQYF. CDR3 in DNA: TGTGCCAGCAGCCCCCTCCGTGGCCAGGGACAAGGCATTCAGTACTTC.

The genes are TRBV20-1 and TRBJ2-1; tentative D call: TRBD1 (6 bases). This CDR3 spans 11 amino acids. Germline assignment: CDR1 DFQATT and CDR2 SNEGSKA (reference sequence). Trimming left V 6 bases short and J 5 bases short, with 8 bases between. The CDR3 coding sequence is TGCAGTGCGTACAGGGACAATGAGCAGTTCTTC. Translating it yields CSAYRDNEQFF.

This chain joins TRBV7-3 and TRBJ2-1, with 10 bases fitting TRBD2. Germline V CDR1 and CDR2: SGHTA, FQGTGA. This CDR3 is built from 17 residues. Trimming took 2 bases from V and 5 from J; bases not matched to a gene: 9. CDR3 loop: CASSLSPASGRHNEQFF. The CDR3 coding sequence is TGTGCCAGCAGCTTATCCCCCGCTAGCGGGAGACACAATGAGCAGTTCTTC.

Comment on this clone: Other DNA sequences in the sample encode the same CDR3. This chain links TRBV6-1 with TRBJ1-1, with a possible D match to TRBD1 (6 bases). This CDR3 has 14 residues. V was shortened by 6 bases and J by 4 bases, with 15 bases between the two germline ends. Germline V gene sequence: CDR1 MNHNS, CDR2 SASEGT. The CDR3 sequence: CASRDGGFGTEAFF. The CDR3 DNA reads TGTGCCAGCAGGGATGGGGGCTTCGGCACTGAAGCTTTCTTT.

This sequence joins TRBV5-1 and TRBJ2-7, with 10 bases fitting TRBD2. The CDR3 has 15 amino acids. The trim removed 4 bases at V and 4 bases at J, leaving 8 bases unmatched. The germline V gene encodes CDR1 SGHRS and CDR2 YFSETQ. Here the CDR3 DNA reads TGCGCCAGCAGCCTACTAGCGGGAAGGCTATACGAGCAGTACTTC. Amino acids: CASSLLAGRLYEQYF.

V and J are TRBV5-1 and TRBJ1-5; 8 bases are a match to TRBD1. J lost 1 base, V lost 4 bases, and 4 bases had no gene match. Germline assignment: CDR1 SGHRS and CDR2 YFSETQ. This CDR3 is built from 15 residues. The chain's CDR3 is CASSPRTGSNQPQHF. DNA for the CDR3: TGCGCCAGCAGCCCACGGACAGGGAGCAATCAGCCCCAGCATTTT.

This chain connects TRBV2 to TRBJ2-5; 7 positions agree with TRBD2. With 6 bases clipped from V and 0 bases from J, the junction kept 4 bases outside the gene matches. CDR3 length: 14 residues. The germline CDR1 and CDR2 sequences are SNHLY and FYNNEI. The CDR3: CASRGRGYQETQYF. The CDR3 DNA follows: TGTGCCAGCAGGGGGCGGGGGTACCAAGAGACCCAGTACTTC.

This rearrangement joins TRBV19 to TRBJ2-4; D not resolved. Per the germline V gene, CDR1 is LNHDA and CDR2 is SQIVND (reference sequence). The V and J ends lost 7 bases and 6 bases respectively, with 16 bases between them. CDR3 length equals 14 residues. The CDR3 is CASNQPLSVNIQYF. The CDR3 coding sequence is TGTGCCAGTAATCAGCCGCTCAGCGTAAACATTCAGTACTTC.

The chain combines TRBV5-1 with TRBJ2-7; tentatively, D is TRBD2 (6 bases). The CDR3 runs to 13 residues. V dropped 4 bases and J dropped 5 bases, with 13 bases sitting between them. CDR1 SGHRS and CDR2 YFSETQ come from the germline V gene. The CDR3 loop is CASSVPGTDEQYF. The CDR3 nucleotides are TGCGCCAGCAGCGTACCTGGGACTGACGAGCAGTACTTC.

V and J are TRBV11-1 and TRBJ2-2; 10 bases align to TRBD2. Unmatched junction bases numbered 13, after V lost 4 bases and J lost 5 bases. Germline V gives CDR1 SGHAT, CDR2 FQDESV (reference sequence). The CDR3 totals 18 residues. Written as DNA, the CDR3 is TGTGCCAGCAGCTGGGGAGTCGGGCTAGCGGGAGTAACCGGGGAGCTGTTTTTT. Translated: CASSWGVGLAGVTGELFF. Drawing the rest from reference TRBV11-1 and TRBJ2-2, the complete variable domain is EAEVAQSPRYKITEKSQAVAFWCDPISGHATLYWYRQILGQGPELLVQFQDESVVDDSQLPKDRFSAERLKGVDSTLKIQPAELGDSAMYLCASSWGVGLAGVTGELFFGEGSRLTVL.